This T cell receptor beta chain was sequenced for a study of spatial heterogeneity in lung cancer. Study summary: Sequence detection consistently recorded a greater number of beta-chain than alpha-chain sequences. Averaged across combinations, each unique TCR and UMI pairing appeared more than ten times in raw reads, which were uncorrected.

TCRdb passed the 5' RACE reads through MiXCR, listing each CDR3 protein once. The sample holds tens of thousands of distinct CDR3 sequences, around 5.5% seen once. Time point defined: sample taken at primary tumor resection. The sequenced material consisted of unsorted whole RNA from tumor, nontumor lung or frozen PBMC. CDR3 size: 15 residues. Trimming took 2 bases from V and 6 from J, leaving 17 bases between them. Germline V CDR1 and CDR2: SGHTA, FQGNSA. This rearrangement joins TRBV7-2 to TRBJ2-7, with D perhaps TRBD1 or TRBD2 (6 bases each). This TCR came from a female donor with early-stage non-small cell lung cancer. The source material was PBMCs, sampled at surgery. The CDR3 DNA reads TGTGCCAGCAGCTTAATCCAGGGCGGGACACCCGAGCAGTACTTC. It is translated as CASSLIQGGTPEQYF.